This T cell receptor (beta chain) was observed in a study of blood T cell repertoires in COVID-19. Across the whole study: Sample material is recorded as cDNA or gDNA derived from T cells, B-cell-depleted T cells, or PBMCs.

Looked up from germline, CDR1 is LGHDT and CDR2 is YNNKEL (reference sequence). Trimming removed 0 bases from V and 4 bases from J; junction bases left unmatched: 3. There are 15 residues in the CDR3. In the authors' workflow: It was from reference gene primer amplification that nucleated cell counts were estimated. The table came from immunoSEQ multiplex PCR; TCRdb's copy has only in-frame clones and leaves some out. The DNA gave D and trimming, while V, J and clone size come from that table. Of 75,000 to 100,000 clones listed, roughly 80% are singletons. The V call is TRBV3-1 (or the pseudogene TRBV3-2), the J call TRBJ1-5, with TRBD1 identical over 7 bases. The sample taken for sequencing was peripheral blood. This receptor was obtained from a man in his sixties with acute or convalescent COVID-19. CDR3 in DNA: TGTGCCAGCAGCCAAGATAGGGGGCGGAATCAGCCCCAGCATTTT. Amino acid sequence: CASSQDRGRNQPQHF.